This T cell receptor beta chain was documented in a study of blood T cell repertoires in COVID-19. Study context: COVID-19 samples collected from the United States, Italy and Spain covered acute and convalescent phases. Sample material is recorded as cDNA or gDNA derived from T cells, B-cell-depleted T cells, or PBMCs.

Per germline, CDR1 MDHEN and CDR2 SYDVKM. V lost 7 bases and J lost 4; bases outside the gene matches: 13. The CDR3 extends over 16 amino acids. Original data processing: Estimated nucleated cell counts came from reference gene primer amplification. TCRdb's table, derived via immunoSEQ multiplex PCR, lists solely in-frame clones and lacks some. Clonal size and the V and J genes are those of that table, whereas D and trimming came from the DNA. The top ten clones hold 2.5% to 3% of a sample with fewer than 250,000 clones, around nine tenths of them seen once. This clonotype originated in a woman between 55 and 75 years old with acute or convalescent COVID-19. The V call is TRBV28, the J call TRBJ2-1, with 7 positions matching TRBD2. Material: peripheral blood. The CDR3 reads CASKTGTTILYNEQFF. The CDR3, as DNA: TGTGCCAGCAAAACCGGGACTACCATATTATACAATGAGCAGTTCTTC.